What follows are 5 T cell receptor beta chains derived from one specimen sequenced in a study of shared clonotypes between healthy human individuals. TCRdb keeps only in-frame clones here, not all; method: immunoSEQ multiplex PCR. The sample has about 770,000 clones; 72% are singletons. Material for sequencing was memory CD4+ T cells sorted from blood. Subset meaning: CD45RA-negative fraction. Receptors originate from a woman aged 25 to 39 in good health.

The genes are TRBV6-6 and TRBJ2-3; D unresolved. The ends were cut back, 3 bases at V and 5 bases at J, with 18 bases in the middle. CDR3 length equals 16 residues. Looked up from germline, CDR1 is MNHNY and CDR2 is SVGAGI (reference sequence). The CDR3 bases are TGTGCCAGCAGTTATCCGAACTCAAGAGGATTAGATACGCAGTATTTT. Protein: CASSYPNSRGLDTQYF.

This rearrangement joins TRBV4-1 to TRBJ2-5; no firm D call. Looked up from germline, CDR1 is MGHRA and CDR2 is YSYEKL. This CDR3 contains 16 residues. Trimming stripped 1 base from V and 4 bases from J, with 16 bases between. The CDR3, as DNA: TGCGCCAGCAGCCAAGTAGGGCCCACACGGCTAGAGACCCAGTACTTC. It encodes CASSQVGPTRLETQYF.

This clone was observed a few times. V and J are TRBV10-1 and TRBJ2-1; D is unresolved. CDR3 length equals 15 residues. The germline V gene has CDR1 WNHNN and CDR2 SYGVQD (reference sequence). Trimming took off 4 bases at V and 7 bases at J, with 17 bases between the two ends. The CDR3 sequence: CASSAQSPNLNEQFF. The DNA for the CDR3 is TGCGCCAGCAGTGCCCAGAGTCCAAACCTGAATGAGCAGTTCTTC.

The chain has TRBV14 and TRBJ2-5, with TRBD2 matching over 8 bases. J gave up 0 bases and V 9 bases, and 9 bases lay outside the gene matches. Per the germline V gene, CDR1 is SGHDN and CDR2 is FVKESK. The CDR3 is made up of 15 amino acids. CDR3 amino acids: CASAHSGMYQETQYF. In DNA form, the CDR3 reads TGTGCCAGTGCCCATAGCGGGATGTACCAAGAGACCCAGTACTTC.

Regarding this clone: A much larger clonotype is one base distant, so this may be a read error. The chain employs TRBV6-4 and TRBJ2-7; 13 positions agree with TRBD2. The J segment lost 5 bases and the V segment lost 4 bases, leaving 5 bases of the junction unmatched. CDR1 is MRHNA and CDR2 is SNTAGT in the germline V gene. This CDR3 comprises 15 residues. The CDR3 protein is CASSAGLAGRDEQYF. The CDR3 nucleotides read TGTGCCAGCAGTGCGGGACTAGCGGGACGCGACGAGCAGTACTTC.